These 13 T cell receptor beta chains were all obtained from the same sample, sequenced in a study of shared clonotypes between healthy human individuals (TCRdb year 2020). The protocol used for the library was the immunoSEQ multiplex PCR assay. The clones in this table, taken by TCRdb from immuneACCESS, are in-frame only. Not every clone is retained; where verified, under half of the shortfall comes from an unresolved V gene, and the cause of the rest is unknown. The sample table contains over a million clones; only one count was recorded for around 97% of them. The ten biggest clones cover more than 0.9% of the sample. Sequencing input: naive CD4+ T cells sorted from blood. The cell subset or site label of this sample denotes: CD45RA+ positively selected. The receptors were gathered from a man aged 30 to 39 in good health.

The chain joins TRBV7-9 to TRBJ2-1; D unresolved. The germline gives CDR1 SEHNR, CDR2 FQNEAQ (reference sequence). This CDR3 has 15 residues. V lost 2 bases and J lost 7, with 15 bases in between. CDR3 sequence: CASSLNGLVLNEQFF. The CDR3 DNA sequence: TGTGCCAGCAGCTTAAACGGGCTAGTTTTAAATGAGCAGTTCTTC.

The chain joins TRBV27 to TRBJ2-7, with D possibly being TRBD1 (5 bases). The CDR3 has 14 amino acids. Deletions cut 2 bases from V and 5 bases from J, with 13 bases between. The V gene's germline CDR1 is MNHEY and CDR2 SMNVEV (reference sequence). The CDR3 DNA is TGTGCCAGCAGTTTAATTGACAGAACCAACGAGCAGTACTTC. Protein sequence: CASSLIDRTNEQYF.

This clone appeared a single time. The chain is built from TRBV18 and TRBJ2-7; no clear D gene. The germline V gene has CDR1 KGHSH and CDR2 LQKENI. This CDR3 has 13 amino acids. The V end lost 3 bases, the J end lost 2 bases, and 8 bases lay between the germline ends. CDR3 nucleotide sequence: TGTGCCAGCTCACCGGAATTAACCTACGAGCAGTACTTC. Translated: CASSPELTYEQYF.

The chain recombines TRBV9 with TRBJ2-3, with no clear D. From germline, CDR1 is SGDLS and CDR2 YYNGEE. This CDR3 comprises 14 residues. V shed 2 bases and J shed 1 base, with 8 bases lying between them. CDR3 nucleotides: TGTGCCAGCAGCGTGGATCAGGGCACAGATACGCAGTATTTT. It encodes CASSVDQGTDTQYF.

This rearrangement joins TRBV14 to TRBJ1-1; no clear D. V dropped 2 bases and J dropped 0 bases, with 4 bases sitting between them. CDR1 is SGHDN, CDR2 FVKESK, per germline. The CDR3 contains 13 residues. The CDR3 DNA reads TGTGCCAGCAGCCAATGGATGAACACTGAAGCTTTCTTT. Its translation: CASSQWMNTEAFF.

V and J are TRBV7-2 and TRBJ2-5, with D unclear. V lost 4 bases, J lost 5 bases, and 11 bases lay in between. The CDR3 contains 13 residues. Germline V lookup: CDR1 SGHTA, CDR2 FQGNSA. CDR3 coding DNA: TGTGCCAGCAGCTCGCTTTTGGGGGAGACCCAGTACTTC. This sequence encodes CASSSLLGETQYF.

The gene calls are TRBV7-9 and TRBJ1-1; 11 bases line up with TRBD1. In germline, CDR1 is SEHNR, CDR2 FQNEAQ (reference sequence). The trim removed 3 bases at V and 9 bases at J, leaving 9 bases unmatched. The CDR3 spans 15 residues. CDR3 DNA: TGTGCCAGCAGCTTGGCCTCGGGGACAGGGGGAAAAGCTTTCTTT. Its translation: CASSLASGTGGKAFF. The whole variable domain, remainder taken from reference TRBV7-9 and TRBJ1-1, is DTGVSQNPRHKITKRGQNVTFRCDPISEHNRLYWYRQTLGQGPEFLTYFQNEAQLEKSRLLSDRFSAERPKGSFSTLEIQRTEQGDSAMYLCASSLASGTGGKAFFGQGTRLTVV.

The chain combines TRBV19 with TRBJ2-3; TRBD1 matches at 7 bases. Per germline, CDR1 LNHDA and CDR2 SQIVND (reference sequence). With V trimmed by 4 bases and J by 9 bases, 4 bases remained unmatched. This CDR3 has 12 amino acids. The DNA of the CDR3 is TGTGCCAGTAGTAACAGGGGAACCACGCAGTATTTT. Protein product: CASSNRGTTQYF.

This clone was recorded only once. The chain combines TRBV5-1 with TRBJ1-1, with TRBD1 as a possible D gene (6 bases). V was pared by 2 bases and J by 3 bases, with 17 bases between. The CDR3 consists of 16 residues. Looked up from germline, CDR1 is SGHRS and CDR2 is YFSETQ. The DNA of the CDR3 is TGCGCCAGCAGCTTCGATGCAGGGGCGGGGGACACTGAAGCTTTCTTT. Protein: CASSFDAGAGDTEAFF.

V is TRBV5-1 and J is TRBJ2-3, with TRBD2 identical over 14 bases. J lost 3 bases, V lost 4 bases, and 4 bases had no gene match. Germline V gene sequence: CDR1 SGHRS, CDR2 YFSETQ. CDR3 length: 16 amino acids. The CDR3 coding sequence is TGCGCCAGCAGCGGGGGACTAGCGGGAGTAACAGATACGCAGTATTTT. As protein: CASSGGLAGVTDTQYF.

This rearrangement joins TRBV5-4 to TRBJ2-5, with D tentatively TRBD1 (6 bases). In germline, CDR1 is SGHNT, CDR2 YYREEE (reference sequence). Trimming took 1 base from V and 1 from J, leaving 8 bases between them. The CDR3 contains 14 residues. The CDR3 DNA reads TGTGCCAGCAGCTTGATGGACAGCCAAGAGACCCAGTACTTC. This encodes CASSLMDSQETQYF.

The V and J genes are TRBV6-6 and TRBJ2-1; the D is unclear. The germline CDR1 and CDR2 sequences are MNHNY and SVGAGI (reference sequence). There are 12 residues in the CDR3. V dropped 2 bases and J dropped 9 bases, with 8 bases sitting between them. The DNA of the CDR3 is TGTGCCAGCAGTTACATCCTGCTTGAGCAGTTCTTC. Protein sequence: CASSYILLEQFF.

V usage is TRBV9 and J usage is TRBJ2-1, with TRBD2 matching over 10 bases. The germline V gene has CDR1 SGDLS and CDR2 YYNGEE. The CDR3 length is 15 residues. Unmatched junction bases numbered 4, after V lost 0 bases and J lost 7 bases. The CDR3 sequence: CASSVATSGLNEQFF. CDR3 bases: TGTGCCAGCAGCGTAGCGACTAGCGGGCTGAATGAGCAGTTCTTC. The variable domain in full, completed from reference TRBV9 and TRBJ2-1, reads DSGVTQTPKHLITATGQRVTLRCSPRSGDLSVYWYQQSLDQGLQFLIQYYNGEERAKGNILERFSAQQFPDLHSELNLSSLELGDSALYFCASSVATSGLNEQFFGPGTRLTVL.